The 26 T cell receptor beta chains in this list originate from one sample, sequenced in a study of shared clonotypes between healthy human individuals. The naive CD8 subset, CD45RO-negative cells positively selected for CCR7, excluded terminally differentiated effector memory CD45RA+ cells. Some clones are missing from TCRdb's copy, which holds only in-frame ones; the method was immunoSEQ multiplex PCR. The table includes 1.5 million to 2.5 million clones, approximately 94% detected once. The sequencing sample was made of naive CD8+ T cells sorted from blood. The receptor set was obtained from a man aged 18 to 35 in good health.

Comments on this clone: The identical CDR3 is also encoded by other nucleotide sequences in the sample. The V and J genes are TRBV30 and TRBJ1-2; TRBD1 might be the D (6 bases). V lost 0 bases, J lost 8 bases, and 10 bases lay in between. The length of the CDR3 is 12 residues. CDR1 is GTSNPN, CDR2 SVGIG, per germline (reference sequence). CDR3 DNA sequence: TGTGCCTGGAGTGTATACAGGGTAGGCTACACCTTC. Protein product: CAWSVYRVGYTF.

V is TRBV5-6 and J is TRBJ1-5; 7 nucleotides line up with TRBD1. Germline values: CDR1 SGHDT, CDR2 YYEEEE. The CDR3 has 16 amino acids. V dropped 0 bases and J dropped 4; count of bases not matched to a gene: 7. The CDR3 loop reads CASSLVGAGGNQPQHF. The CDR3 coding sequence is TGTGCCAGCAGCTTGGTGGGTGCAGGGGGTAATCAGCCCCAGCATTTT.

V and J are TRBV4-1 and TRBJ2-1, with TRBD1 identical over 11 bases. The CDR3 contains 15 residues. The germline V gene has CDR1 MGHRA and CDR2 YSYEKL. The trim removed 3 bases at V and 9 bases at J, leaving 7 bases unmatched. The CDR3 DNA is TGCGCCAGCAGCCAGACCGGACAGGGGGCGACTGAGCAGTTCTTC. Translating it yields CASSQTGQGATEQFF.

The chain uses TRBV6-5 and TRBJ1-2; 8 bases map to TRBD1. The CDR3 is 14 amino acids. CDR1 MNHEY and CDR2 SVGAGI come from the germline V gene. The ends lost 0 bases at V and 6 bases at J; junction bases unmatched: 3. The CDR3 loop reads CASSYSRGLDGYTF. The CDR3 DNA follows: TGTGCCAGCAGTTACTCCAGGGGGCTGGATGGCTACACCTTC.

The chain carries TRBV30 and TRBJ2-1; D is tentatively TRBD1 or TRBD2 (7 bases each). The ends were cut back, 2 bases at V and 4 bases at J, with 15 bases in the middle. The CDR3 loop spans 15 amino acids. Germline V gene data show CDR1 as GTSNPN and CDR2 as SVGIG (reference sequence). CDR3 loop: CAWSTSQGGYNEQFF. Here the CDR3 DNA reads TGTGCCTGGAGTACCTCTCAGGGGGGGTACAATGAGCAGTTCTTC.

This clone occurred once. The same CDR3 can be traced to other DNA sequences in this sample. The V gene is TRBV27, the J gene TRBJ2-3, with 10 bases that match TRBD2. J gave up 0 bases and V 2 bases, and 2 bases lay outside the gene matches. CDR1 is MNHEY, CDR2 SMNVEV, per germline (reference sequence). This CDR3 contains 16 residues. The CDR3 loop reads CASSLLAGVSTDTQYF. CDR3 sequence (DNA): TGTGCCAGCAGTTTACTAGCGGGGGTCAGCACAGATACGCAGTATTTT.

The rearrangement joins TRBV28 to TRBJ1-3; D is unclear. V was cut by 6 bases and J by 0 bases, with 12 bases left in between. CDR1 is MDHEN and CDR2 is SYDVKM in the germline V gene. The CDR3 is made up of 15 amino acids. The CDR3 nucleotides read TGTGCCAGCAGAGAGTCCCTTATCTCTGGAAACACCATATATTTT. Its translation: CASRESLISGNTIYF.

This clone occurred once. The CDR3 is CASSFDRGELYGYTF. The CDR3, as DNA: TGTGCCAGCAGTTTCGACAGGGGCGAACTCTATGGCTACACCTTC. V usage is TRBV7-8 and J usage is TRBJ1-2, with 8 bases fitting TRBD1. Germline lookup yields CDR1 SGHVS and CDR2 FQNEAQ. Losses at the gene ends were 6 bases for V and 4 bases for J; bases not matched to a gene: 10. The CDR3 is 15 residues long.

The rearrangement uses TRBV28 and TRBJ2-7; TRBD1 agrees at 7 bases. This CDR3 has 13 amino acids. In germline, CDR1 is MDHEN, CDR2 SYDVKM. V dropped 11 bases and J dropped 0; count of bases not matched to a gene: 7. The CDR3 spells CAVRQGSSYEQYF. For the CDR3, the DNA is TGTGCCGTTCGACAGGGCAGCTCCTACGAGCAGTACTTC.

The CDR3 region has the DNA TGTGCCAGCAGTCAGATGGCGGGAGCGGGGTACGAGCAGTACTTC. Translation: CASSQMAGAGYEQYF. This sequence joins TRBV7-8 and TRBJ2-7; 7 bases fit TRBD2. V lost 6 bases and J lost 4; bases outside the gene matches: 12. This CDR3 has 15 residues. CDR1 is SGHVS, CDR2 FQNEAQ, per germline.

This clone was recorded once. CDR3 in DNA: TGTGCCAGCAGCCCAAGGGACGGGAGGGCCGGGGAGCAGTTCTTC. Translation gives CASSPRDGRAGEQFF. The chain links TRBV5-5 to TRBJ2-1, with 8 bases identical to TRBD2. The germline gives CDR1 SGHKS, CDR2 YYEKEE (reference sequence). This CDR3 contains 15 residues. V was pared by 4 bases and J by 10 bases, with 13 bases of the junction left unmatched.

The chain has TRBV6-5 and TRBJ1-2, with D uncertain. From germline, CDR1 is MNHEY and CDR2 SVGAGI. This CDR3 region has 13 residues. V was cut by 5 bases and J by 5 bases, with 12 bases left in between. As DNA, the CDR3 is TGTGCCAGCAGTCAGGTGACGGAGTATGGCTACACCTTC. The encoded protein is CASSQVTEYGYTF.

In DNA form, the CDR3 reads TGTGCCAGTAGTAGCCCGACAGGTTTTTACACTGAAGCTTTCTTT. It is translated as CASSSPTGFYTEAFF. The chain couples TRBV19 to TRBJ1-1, with D tentatively TRBD1 (6 bases). Germline loops: CDR1 LNHDA, CDR2 SQIVND (reference sequence). V was pared by 4 bases and J by 3 bases, with 15 bases between. This CDR3 has 15 amino acids.

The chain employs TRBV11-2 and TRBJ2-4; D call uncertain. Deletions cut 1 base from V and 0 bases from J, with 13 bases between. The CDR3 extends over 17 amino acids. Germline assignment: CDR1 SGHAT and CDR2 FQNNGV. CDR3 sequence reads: CASSLAAVVLAKNIQYF. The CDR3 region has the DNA TGTGCCAGCAGCTTAGCGGCTGTGGTACTAGCCAAAAACATTCAGTACTTC.

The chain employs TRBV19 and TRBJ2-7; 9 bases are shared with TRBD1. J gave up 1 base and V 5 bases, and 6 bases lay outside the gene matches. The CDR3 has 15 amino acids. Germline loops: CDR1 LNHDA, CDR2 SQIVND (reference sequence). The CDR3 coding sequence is TGTGCCAGTAGTGCAAGACAGGGGGGGTCCTACGAGCAGTACTTC. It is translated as CASSARQGGSYEQYF.

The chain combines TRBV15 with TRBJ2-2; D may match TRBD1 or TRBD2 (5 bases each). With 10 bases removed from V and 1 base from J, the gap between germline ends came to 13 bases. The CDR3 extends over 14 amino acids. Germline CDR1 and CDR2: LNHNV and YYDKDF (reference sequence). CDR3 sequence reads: CAIARGLNTGELFF. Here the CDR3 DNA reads TGTGCCATTGCCCGGGGCCTGAACACCGGGGAGCTGTTTTTT.

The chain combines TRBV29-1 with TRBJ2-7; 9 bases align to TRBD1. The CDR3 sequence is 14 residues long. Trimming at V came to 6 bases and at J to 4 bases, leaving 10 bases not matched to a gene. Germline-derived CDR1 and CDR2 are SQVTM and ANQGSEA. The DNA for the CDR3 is TGCAGCGTGGCCAATCCGGGACAGGGTTACGAGCAGTACTTC. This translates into CSVANPGQGYEQYF.

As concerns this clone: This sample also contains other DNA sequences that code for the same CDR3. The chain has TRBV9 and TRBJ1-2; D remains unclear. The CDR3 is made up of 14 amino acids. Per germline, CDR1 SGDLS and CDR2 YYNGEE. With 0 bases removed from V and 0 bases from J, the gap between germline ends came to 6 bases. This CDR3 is CASSVGDTNYGYTF. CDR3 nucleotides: TGTGCCAGCAGCGTAGGAGACACTAACTATGGCTACACCTTC.

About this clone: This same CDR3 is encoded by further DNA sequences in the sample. Here the CDR3 DNA reads TGTGCCAGCAGCTTGCCAACCGGGGAGCTGTTTTTT. It translates to CASSLPTGELFF. The chain links TRBV5-4 to TRBJ2-2, with D hard to call. This CDR3 has 12 amino acids. Germline CDR1 SGHNT, CDR2 YYREEE (reference sequence). The V and J ends lost 1 base and 5 bases respectively, with 3 bases between them.

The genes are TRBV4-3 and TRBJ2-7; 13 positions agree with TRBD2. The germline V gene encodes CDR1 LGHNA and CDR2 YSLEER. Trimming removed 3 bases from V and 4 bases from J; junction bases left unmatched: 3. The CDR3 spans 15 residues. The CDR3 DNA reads TGCGCCAGCAGCCATGGGACTAGCGGGGTATACGAGCAGTACTTC. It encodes CASSHGTSGVYEQYF.

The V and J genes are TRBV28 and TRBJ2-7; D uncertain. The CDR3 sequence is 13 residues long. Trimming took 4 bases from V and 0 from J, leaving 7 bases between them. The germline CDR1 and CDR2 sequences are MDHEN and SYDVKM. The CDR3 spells CASSSNPSYEQYF. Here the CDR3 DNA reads TGTGCCAGCAGTTCCAACCCCTCCTACGAGCAGTACTTC.

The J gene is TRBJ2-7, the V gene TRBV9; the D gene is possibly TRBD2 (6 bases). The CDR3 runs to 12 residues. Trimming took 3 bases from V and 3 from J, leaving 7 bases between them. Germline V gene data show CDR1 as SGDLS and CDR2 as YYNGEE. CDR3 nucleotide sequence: TGTGCCAGCAGCGGGGGGGACTACGAGCAGTACTTC. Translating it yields CASSGGDYEQYF.

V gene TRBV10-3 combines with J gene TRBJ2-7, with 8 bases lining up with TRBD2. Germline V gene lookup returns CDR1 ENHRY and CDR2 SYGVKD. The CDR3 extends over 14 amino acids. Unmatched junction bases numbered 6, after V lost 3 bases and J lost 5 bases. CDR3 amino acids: CAISDPLTSDEQYF. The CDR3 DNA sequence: TGTGCCATCAGTGACCCCTTGACTAGCGACGAGCAGTACTTC.

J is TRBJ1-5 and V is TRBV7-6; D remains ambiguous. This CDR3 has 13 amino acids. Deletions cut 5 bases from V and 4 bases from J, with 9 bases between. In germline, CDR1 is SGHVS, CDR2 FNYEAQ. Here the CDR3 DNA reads TGTGCCAGCAGCCCTCTTGGTAATCAGCCCCAGCATTTT. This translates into CASSPLGNQPQHF.

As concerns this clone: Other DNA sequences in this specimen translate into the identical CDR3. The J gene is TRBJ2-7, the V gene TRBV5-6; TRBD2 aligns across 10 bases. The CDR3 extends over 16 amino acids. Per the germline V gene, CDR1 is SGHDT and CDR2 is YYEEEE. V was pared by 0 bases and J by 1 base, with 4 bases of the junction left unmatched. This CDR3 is CASSLGLAGASYEQYF. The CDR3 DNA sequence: TGTGCCAGCAGCTTGGGCCTAGCGGGAGCATCCTACGAGCAGTACTTC.

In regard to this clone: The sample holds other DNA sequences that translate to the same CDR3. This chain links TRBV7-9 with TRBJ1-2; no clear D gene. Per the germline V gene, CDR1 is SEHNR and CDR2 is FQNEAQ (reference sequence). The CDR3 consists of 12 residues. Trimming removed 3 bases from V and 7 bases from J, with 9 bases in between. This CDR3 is CASSFGEGGYTF. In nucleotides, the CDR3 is TGTGCCAGCAGCTTCGGTGAGGGTGGCTACACCTTC.